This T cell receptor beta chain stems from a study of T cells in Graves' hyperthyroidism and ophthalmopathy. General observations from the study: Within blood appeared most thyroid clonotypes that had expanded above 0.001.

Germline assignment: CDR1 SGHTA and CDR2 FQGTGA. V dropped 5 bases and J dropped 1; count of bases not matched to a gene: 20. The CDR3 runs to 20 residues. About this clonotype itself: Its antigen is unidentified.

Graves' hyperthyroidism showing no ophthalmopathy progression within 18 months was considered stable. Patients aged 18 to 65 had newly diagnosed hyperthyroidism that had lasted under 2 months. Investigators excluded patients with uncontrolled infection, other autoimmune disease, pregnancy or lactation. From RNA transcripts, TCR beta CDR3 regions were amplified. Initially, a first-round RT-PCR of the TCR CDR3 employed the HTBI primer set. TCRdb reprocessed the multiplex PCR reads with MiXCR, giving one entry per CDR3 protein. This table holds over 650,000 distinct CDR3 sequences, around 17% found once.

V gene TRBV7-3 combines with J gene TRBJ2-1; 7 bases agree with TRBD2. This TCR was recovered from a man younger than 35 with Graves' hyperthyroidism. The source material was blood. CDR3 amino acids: CASSPRWRERSWNSYNEQFF. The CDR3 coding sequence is TGTGCCAGCAGCCCCCGTTGGCGGGAGAGATCGTGGAATTCCTACAATGAGCAGTTCTTC.